The clone carrying this TCR beta chain was seen only a few times. These data come from a study of T cells in Graves' hyperthyroidism and ophthalmopathy. TCR beta CDR3 regions were amplified from RNA transcripts. Initially, a first-round RT-PCR of the TCR CDR3 employed the HTBI primer set. TCRdb redid the calling of the multiplex PCR reads with MiXCR, one entry per CDR3 protein. The sample lists hundreds of thousands of distinct CDR3 sequences, about half occurring once. V dropped 0 bases and J dropped 3; count of bases not matched to a gene: 5. CDR3 length: 17 amino acids. CDR1 is MNHEY and CDR2 is SVGEGT in the germline V gene.

Sample: peripheral blood or thyroid tissue (not recorded which). The receptor comes from a woman younger than 35 with Graves' hyperthyroidism. This chain joins TRBV6-2 or TRBV6-3 and TRBJ2-7; 13 bases map to TRBD2. CDR3 region: CASSYSPGLAGIYEQYF. DNA for the CDR3: TGTGCCAGCAGTTACTCACCGGGACTAGCGGGGATCTACGAGCAGTACTTC.